This record looks at one T cell receptor (beta chain) sequence and its context. Its antigen is unknown. Assay used: immunoSEQ multiplex PCR; TCRdb lists only in-frame clones, some missing. The data contain 60,000 to 70,000 clones, more than 80% of them singletons. This sample stems from a study of OX40 agonist ivuxolimab in advanced cancers. About the study: With ivuxolimab, an agonistic anti-OX40 (CD134) antibody, patients were treated. Prior anti-PD-1, anti-PD-L1 or anti-CTLA-4 therapy was allowed; 30% to 40% had some.

Study findings and constraints: On average, a greater number of expanded clones characterised CD8+ T cells relative to CD4+.

The source of this sequence is an adult with an advanced solid tumor such as melanoma, head and neck, liver or kidney cancer. The input for sequencing was CD4+ or CD8+ T cells sorted from blood, taken in a trial of the OX40 agonist ivuxolimab.

The chain's CDR3 is CASSRQETQYF. The CDR3 region has the DNA TGTGCCAGCAGCCGACAAGAGACCCAGTACTTC. The rearrangement links TRBV11-2 to TRBJ2-5; no reliable D call. V lost 5 bases and J lost 2, with 3 bases in between. Germline V gene data show CDR1 as SGHAT and CDR2 as FQNNGV. The CDR3 is 11 residues long.